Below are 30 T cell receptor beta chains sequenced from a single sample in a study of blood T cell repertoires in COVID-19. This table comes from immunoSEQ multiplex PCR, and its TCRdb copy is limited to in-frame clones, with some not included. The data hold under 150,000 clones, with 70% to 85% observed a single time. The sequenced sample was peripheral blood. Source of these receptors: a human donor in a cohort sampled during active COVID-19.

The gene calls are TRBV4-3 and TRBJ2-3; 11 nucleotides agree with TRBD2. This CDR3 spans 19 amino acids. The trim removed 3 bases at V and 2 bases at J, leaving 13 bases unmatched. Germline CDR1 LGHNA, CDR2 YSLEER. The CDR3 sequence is CASSQEVGLAVRNTDTQYF. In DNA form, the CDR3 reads TGCGCCAGCAGCCAGGAAGTGGGACTAGCGGTAAGAAACACAGATACGCAGTATTTT.

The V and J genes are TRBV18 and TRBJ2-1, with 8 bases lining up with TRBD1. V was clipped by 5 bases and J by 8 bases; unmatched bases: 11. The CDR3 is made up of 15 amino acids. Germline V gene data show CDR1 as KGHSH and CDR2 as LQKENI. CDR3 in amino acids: CASSAKDRVLDEQFF. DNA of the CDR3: TGTGCCAGCTCAGCGAAGGACAGGGTTCTTGATGAGCAGTTCTTC.

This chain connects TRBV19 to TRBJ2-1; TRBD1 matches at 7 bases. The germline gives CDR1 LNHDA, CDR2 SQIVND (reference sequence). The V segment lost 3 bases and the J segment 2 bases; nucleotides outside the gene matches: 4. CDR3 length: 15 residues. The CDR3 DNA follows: TGTGCCAGTAGTATTGGGCAGGGGGCCTACAATGAGCAGTTCTTC. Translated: CASSIGQGAYNEQFF. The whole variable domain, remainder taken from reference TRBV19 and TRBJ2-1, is DGGITQSPKYLFRKEGQNVTLSCEQNLNHDAMYWYRQDPGQGLRLIYYSQIVNDFQKGDIAEGYSVSREKKESFPLTVTSAQKNPTAFYLCASSIGQGAYNEQFFGPGTRLTVL.

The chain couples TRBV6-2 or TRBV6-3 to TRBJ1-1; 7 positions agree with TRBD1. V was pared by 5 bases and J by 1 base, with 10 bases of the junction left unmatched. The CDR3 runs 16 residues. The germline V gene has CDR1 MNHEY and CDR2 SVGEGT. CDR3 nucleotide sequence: TGTGCCAGCAGTACACCGGGACAGCTGTCGAACACTGAAGCTTTCTTT. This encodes CASSTPGQLSNTEAFF.

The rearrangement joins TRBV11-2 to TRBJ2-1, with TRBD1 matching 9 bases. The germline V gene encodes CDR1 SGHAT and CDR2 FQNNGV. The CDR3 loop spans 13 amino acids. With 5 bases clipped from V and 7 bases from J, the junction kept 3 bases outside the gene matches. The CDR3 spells CASSPGTGNEQFF. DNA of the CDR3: TGTGCCAGCAGCCCCGGGACAGGGAATGAGCAGTTCTTC.

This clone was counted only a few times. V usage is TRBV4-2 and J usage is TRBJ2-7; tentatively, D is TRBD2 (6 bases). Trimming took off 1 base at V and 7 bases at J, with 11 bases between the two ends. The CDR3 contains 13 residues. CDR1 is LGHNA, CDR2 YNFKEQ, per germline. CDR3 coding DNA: TGTGCCAGCAGCCAAGTGAGGGGAGGAGAGCAGTACTTC. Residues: CASSQVRGGEQYF.

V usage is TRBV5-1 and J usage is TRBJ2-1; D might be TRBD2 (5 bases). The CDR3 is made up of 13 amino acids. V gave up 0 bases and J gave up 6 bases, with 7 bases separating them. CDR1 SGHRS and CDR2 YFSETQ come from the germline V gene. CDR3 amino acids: CASSLDGVNEQFF. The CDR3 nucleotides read TGCGCCAGCAGCTTGGACGGGGTCAATGAGCAGTTCTTC.

The DNA of the CDR3 is TGTGCCAGCAGCTTGGCCCGACAGGGCTTATCCAAAAACATTCAGTACTTC. This sequence encodes CASSLARQGLSKNIQYF. The chain links TRBV5-6 to TRBJ2-4; 7 bases agree with TRBD1. V shed 0 bases and J 2 bases; nucleotides not matched to a gene: 8. Germline V gene lookup returns CDR1 SGHDT and CDR2 YYEEEE. The CDR3 contains 17 residues.

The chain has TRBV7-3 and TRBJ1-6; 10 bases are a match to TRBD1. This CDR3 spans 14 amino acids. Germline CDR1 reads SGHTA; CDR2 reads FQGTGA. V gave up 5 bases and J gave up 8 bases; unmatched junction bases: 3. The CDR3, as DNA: TGTGCCAGCAGCAAAGGGACAGGGGATTCACCCCTCCACTTT. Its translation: CASSKGTGDSPLHF.

CDR3 coding DNA: TGTGCCAGCAGCTCAGGACAGGGTCAACTCTATGGCTACACCTTC. Amino acids: CASSSGQGQLYGYTF. This sequence joins TRBV7-2 and TRBJ1-2, with 8 bases fitting TRBD1. Germline V gives CDR1 SGHTA, CDR2 FQGNSA. V shed 4 bases and J 4 bases; nucleotides not matched to a gene: 8. This CDR3 comprises 15 residues.

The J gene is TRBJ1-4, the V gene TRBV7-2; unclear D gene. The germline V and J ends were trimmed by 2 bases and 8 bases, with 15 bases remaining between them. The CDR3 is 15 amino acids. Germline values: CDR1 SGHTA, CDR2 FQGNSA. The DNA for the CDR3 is TGTGCCAGCAGCTTATCGCAGAGCGGCTTCGAAAAACTGTTTTTT. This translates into CASSLSQSGFEKLFF.

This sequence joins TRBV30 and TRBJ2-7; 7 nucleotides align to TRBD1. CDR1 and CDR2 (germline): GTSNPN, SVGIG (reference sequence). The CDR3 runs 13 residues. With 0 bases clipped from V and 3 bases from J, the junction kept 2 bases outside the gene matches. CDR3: CAWSVTGVYEQYF. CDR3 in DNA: TGTGCCTGGAGTGTAACAGGGGTCTACGAGCAGTACTTC.

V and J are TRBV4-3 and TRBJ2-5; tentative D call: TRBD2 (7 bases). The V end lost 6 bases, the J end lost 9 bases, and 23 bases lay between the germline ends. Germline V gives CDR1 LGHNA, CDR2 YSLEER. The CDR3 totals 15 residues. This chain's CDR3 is CASSPVGGAQGAQYF. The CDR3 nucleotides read TGCGCCAGCAGTCCCGTGGGGGGGGCCCAGGGAGCCCAGTACTTC.

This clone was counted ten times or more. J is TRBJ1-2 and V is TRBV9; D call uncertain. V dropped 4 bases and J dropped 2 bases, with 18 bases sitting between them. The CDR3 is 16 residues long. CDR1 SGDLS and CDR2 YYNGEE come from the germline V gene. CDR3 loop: CASSPLMAGRNYGYTF. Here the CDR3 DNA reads TGTGCCAGCAGCCCCTTGATGGCAGGTCGAAACTATGGCTACACCTTC.

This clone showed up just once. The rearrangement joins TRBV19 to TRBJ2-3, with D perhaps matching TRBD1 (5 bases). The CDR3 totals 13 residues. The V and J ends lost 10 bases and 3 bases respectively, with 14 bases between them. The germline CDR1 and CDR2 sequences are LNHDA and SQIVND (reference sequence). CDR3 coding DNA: TGTGCCACCAGGGTCCCATTGACAGATACGCAGTATTTT. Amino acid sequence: CATRVPLTDTQYF.

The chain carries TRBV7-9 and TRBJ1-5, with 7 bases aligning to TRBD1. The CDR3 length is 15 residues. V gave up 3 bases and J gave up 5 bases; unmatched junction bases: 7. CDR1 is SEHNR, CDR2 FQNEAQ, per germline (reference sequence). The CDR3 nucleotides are TGTGCCAGCAGCTTGGGGCAGGGGGAATATCAGCCCCAGCATTTT. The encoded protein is CASSLGQGEYQPQHF.

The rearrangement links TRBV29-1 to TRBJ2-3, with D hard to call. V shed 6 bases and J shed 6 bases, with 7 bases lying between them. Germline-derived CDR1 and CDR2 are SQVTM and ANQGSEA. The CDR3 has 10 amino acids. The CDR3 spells CSVMRDTQYF. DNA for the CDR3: TGCAGCGTCATGAGGGATACGCAGTATTTT.

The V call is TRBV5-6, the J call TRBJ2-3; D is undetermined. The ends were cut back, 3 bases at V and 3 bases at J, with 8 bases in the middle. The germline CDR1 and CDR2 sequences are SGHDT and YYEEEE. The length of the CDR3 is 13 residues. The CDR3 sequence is CASSSFFTDTQYF. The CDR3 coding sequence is TGTGCCAGCAGCTCCTTTTTTACAGATACGCAGTATTTT.

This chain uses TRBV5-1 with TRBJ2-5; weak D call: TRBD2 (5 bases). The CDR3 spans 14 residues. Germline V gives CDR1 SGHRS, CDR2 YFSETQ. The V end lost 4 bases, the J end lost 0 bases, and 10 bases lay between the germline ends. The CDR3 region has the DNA TGCGCCAGCAGCCGAGCGGATTACCAAGAGACCCAGTACTTC. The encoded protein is CASSRADYQETQYF.

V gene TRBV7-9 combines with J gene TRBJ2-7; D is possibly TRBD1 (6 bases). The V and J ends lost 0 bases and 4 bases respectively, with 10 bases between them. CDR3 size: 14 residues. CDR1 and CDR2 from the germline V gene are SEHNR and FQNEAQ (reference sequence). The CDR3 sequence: CASSLAGGGYEQYF. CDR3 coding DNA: TGTGCCAGCAGCTTAGCTGGGGGCGGGTACGAGCAGTACTTC.

The CDR3 DNA follows: TGTGCCAGCTCACCACGCCAAGCGGGGGGGTTTGAGACCCAGTACTTC. Its translation: CASSPRQAGGFETQYF. The gene calls are TRBV18 and TRBJ2-5, with 10 bases that match TRBD2. The germline V gene has CDR1 KGHSH and CDR2 LQKENI. CDR3 size: 16 residues. Unmatched junction bases numbered 7, after V lost 1 base and J lost 5 bases.

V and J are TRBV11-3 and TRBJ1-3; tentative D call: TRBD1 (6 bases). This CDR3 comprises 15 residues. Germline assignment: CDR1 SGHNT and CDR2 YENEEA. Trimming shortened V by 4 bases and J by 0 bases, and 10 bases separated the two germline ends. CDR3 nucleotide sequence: TGTGCCAGCAGCTCACCGGACAGCTCTGGAAACACCATATATTTT. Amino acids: CASSSPDSSGNTIYF.

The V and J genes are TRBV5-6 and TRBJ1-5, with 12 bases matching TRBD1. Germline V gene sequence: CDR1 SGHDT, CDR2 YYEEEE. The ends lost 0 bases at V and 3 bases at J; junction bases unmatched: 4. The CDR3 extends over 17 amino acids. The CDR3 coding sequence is TGTGCCAGCAGCTTGGCCGGGACAGGGGGCTCCAATCAGCCCCAGCATTTT. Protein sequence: CASSLAGTGGSNQPQHF.

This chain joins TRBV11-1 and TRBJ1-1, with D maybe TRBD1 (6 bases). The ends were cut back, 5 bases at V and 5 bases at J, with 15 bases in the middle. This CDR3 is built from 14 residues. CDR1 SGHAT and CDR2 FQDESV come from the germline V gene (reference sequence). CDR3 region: CASSPEGVGTEAFF. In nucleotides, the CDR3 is TGTGCCAGCAGCCCCGAGGGGGTAGGGACTGAAGCTTTCTTT. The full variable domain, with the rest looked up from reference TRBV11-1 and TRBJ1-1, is EAEVAQSPRYKITEKSQAVAFWCDPISGHATLYWYRQILGQGPELLVQFQDESVVDDSQLPKDRFSAERLKGVDSTLKIQPAELGDSAMYLCASSPEGVGTEAFFGQGTRLTVV.

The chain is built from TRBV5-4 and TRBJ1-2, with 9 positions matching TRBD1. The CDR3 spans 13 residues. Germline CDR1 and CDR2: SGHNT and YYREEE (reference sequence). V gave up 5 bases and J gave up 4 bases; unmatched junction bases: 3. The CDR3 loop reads CASRTTGGYGYTF. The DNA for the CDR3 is TGTGCCAGCAGAACGACAGGGGGCTATGGCTACACCTTC. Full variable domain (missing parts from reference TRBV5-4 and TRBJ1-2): ETGVTQSPTHLIKTRGQQVTLRCSSQSGHNTVSWYQQALGQGPQFIFQYYREEENGRGNFPPRFSGLQFPNYSSELNVNALELDDSALYLCASRTTGGYGYTFGSGTRLTVV.

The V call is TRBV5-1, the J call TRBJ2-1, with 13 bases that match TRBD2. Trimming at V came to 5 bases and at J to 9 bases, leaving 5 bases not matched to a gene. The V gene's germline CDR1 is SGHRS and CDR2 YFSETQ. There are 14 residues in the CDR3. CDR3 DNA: TGCGCCAGCAGTAAGACTAGCGGGGGGCCTGAGCAGTTCTTC. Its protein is CASSKTSGGPEQFF.

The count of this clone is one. The CDR3 here is CASTGQGLGSPLHF. The DNA of the CDR3 is TGTGCCAGCACCGGACAGGGGCTGGGTTCACCCCTCCACTTT. The J gene is TRBJ1-6, the V gene TRBV19; 9 bases match TRBD1. The CDR3 has 14 amino acids. Per the germline V gene, CDR1 is LNHDA and CDR2 is SQIVND (reference sequence). V lost 9 bases, J lost 9 bases, and 9 bases stayed unmatched. The full variable domain, its missing parts supplied by reference TRBV19 and TRBJ1-6, is DGGITQSPKYLFRKEGQNVTLSCEQNLNHDAMYWYRQDPGQGLRLIYYSQIVNDFQKGDIAEGYSVSREKKESFPLTVTSAQKNPTAFYLCASTGQGLGSPLHFGNGTRLTVT.

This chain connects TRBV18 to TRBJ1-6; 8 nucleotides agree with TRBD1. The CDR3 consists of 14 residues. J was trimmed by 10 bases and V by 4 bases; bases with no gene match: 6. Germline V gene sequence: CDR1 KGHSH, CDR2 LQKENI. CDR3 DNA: TGTGCCAGCTCACTCGACAGGGGAGAATCACCCCTCCACTTT. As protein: CASSLDRGESPLHF.

The CDR3 nucleotides read TGTGCCAGCAGCCAAGCAGGGTTTAAGCAGCCCCAGCATTTT. It translates to CASSQAGFKQPQHF. V usage is TRBV3-1 (or the pseudogene TRBV3-2) and J usage is TRBJ1-5, with a possible D match to TRBD1 (5 bases). Germline-derived CDR1 and CDR2 are LGHDT and YNNKEL (reference sequence). V lost 1 base to trimming and J lost 7 bases, with 11 bases between them. The CDR3 length is 14 residues.

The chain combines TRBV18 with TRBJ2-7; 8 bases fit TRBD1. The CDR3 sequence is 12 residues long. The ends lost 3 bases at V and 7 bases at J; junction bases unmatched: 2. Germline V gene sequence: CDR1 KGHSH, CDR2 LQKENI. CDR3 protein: CASSPRDREQYF. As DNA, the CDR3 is TGTGCCAGCTCACCCCGGGACAGGGAGCAGTACTTC. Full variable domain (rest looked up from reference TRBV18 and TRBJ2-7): NAGVMQNPRHLVRRRGQEARLRCSPMKGHSHVYWYRQLPEEGLKFMVYLQKENIIDESGMPKERFSAEFPKEGPSILRIQQVVRGDSAAYFCASSPRDREQYFGPGTRLTVT.